This T cell receptor (beta chain) was identified during a study of chemoradiotherapy in HPV16-positive cancers. About the research overall: A couple of HPV16-positive patients' cells yielded candidate HPV-specific clones and common motifs. Whole-study results and caveats: Non-HPV-specific T cells did not expand in tumors during treatment, whereas candidate HPV-specific clones and E7-related motifs did. The functional HPV-specific definition rests on just two HPV16-positive patients.

For this clone: What it recognizes is unknown.

In germline, CDR1 is LNHDA, CDR2 SQIVND (reference sequence). The CDR3 is 13 amino acids. V was clipped by 5 bases and J by 2 bases, with 10 bases between them. Profiling relied on immunoSEQ multiplex PCR, and the TCRdb table lists in-frame clones only, not all of them. The table lists about 68,000 clones, roughly 90% of them singletons. Repeated repertoire sampling spanned the course of chemoradiotherapy. The clonotype was recovered from a human donor with HPV-associated anogenital cancer. The sample was blood, taken from a patient who underwent chemoradiotherapy. J is TRBJ2-7 and V is TRBV19; no reliable D call. As DNA, the CDR3 is TGTGCCAGTAGTGCAACAGTGGCCTACGAGCAGTACTTC. Protein product: CASSATVAYEQYF.